Presented here are 27 T cell receptor beta chains from one specimen sequenced in a study of T cell changes during pregnancy in multiple sclerosis. Sequencing used immunoSEQ multiplex PCR; TCRdb keeps in-frame clones, though not all of them. The sample records roughly 44,000 clones, roughly 91% being singletons. The source was CD8+ T cells from peripheral blood mononuclear cells, collected after pregnancy. These receptors were taken from a female donor in good health, enrolled as a control in a pregnancy study.

The rearrangement uses TRBV4-2 and TRBJ2-2, with TRBD1 matching 7 bases. The length of the CDR3 is 13 residues. Looked up from germline, CDR1 is LGHNA and CDR2 is YNFKEQ. J lost 7 bases, V lost 9 bases, and 8 bases had no gene match. The CDR3: CASANQGVGELFF. The CDR3 DNA reads TGTGCCAGTGCGAATCAGGGGGTCGGGGAGCTGTTTTTT.

V and J are TRBV6-5 and TRBJ2-1; possibly TRBD1 for D (5 bases). Germline V gene sequence: CDR1 MNHEY, CDR2 SVGAGI. V lost 8 bases to trimming and J lost 5 bases, with 13 bases between them. This CDR3 contains 13 residues. CDR3 nucleotide sequence: TGTGCCAGCCGACAGTGGGGCAACAATGAGCAGTTCTTC. This encodes CASRQWGNNEQFF.

The DNA of the CDR3 is TGTGCCAGCAGCCAAGACGGGACAGGGGGCGCCTCCTACGAGCAGTACTTC. Translating it yields CASSQDGTGGASYEQYF. The chain employs TRBV4-2 and TRBJ2-7, with 12 bases matching TRBD1. The CDR3 sequence is 17 residues long. The V gene end was trimmed by 0 bases and the J gene end by 0 bases; junction bases not matched to a gene: 3. Per germline, CDR1 LGHNA and CDR2 YNFKEQ.

The count of this clone is one. The V gene is TRBV4-1, the J gene TRBJ1-4; 8 bases fit TRBD1. With V trimmed by 3 bases and J by 0 bases, 3 bases remained unmatched. Germline loops: CDR1 MGHRA, CDR2 YSYEKL. This CDR3 region has 16 residues. CDR3 in amino acids: CASSQGTGATNEKLFF. The CDR3 DNA reads TGCGCCAGCAGCCAGGGGACAGGCGCAACTAATGAAAAACTGTTTTTT.

This rearrangement joins TRBV5-1 to TRBJ2-7; 8 nucleotides agree with TRBD2. V shed 0 bases and J 3 bases; nucleotides not matched to a gene: 2. The CDR3 has 14 amino acids. Germline V lookup: CDR1 SGHRS, CDR2 YFSETQ. CDR3 protein: CASSLGGGIYEQYF. In nucleotides, the CDR3 is TGCGCCAGCAGCTTGGGCGGGGGGATCTACGAGCAGTACTTC.

V gene TRBV4-3 combines with J gene TRBJ1-2; tentatively, D is TRBD1 (5 bases). V dropped 4 bases and J dropped 4 bases, with 16 bases sitting between them. The germline CDR1 and CDR2 sequences are LGHNA and YSLEER. The CDR3 is 15 residues long. CDR3 sequence (DNA): TGCGCCAGCAGCCTGTCAGGGAAGGGGCTCTATGGCTACACCTTC. Encoded protein: CASSLSGKGLYGYTF.

The rearrangement uses TRBV27 and TRBJ2-7; the match to TRBD1 covers 7 bases. Germline V gene data show CDR1 as MNHEY and CDR2 as SMNVEV (reference sequence). After removal of 2 bases from V and 3 bases from J, the junction contained 4 bases not matched to a gene. This CDR3 region has 14 residues. The CDR3, as DNA: TGTGCCAGCAGTTTAGGGACAGACTACTACGAGCAGTACTTC. It specifies CASSLGTDYYEQYF.

This chain links TRBV4-2 with TRBJ2-7; 12 bases match TRBD2. Germline V gives CDR1 LGHNA, CDR2 YNFKEQ. This CDR3 region has 18 residues. J was trimmed by 3 bases and V by 1 base; bases with no gene match: 10. CDR3 DNA: TGTGCCAGCAGCCAAGCGGCTAGCGGGGGGGCCAATCACTACGAGCAGTACTTC. Residues: CASSQAASGGANHYEQYF.

This clone was observed a handful of times. The V call is TRBV2, the J call TRBJ1-1; D may be TRBD1 (5 bases). The V gene lost 6 bases and the J gene lost 5 bases, with 7 bases spanning the gap. The CDR3 totals 11 residues. CDR1 is SNHLY, CDR2 FYNNEI, per germline. The CDR3 loop is CASRGRTEAFF. In DNA, the CDR3 is TGTGCCAGCAGGGGGCGGACTGAAGCTTTCTTT.

The chain couples TRBV4-1 to TRBJ1-5; unclear D gene. This CDR3 is built from 15 residues. V shed 1 base and J shed 0 bases, with 7 bases lying between them. Looked up from germline, CDR1 is MGHRA and CDR2 is YSYEKL. CDR3 sequence (DNA): TGCGCCAGCAGCCAAGGAGGCGGTAGCAATCAGCCCCAGCATTTT. Translation: CASSQGGGSNQPQHF.

This clone was detected once. The CDR3 region is CASSDGPSKGYEQYF. The CDR3 bases are TGTGCCAGCAGTGATGGGCCTAGCAAGGGCTACGAGCAGTACTTC. This chain joins TRBV2 and TRBJ2-7; possibly TRBD2 for D (5 bases). The CDR3 is 15 amino acids. Germline lookup yields CDR1 SNHLY and CDR2 FYNNEI. The V end lost 3 bases, the J end lost 3 bases, and 15 bases lay between the germline ends. Variable domain in full (rest from reference TRBV2 and TRBJ2-7): EPEVTQTPSHQVTQMGQEVILRCVPISNHLYFYWYRQILGQKVEFLVSFYNNEISEKSEIFDDQFSVERPDGSNFTLKIRSTKLEDSAMYFCASSDGPSKGYEQYFGPGTRLTVT.

The CDR3 DNA follows: TGTGCCAGCAGCCGGACAGCTAGCACAGATACGCAGTATTTT. Its protein product is CASSRTASTDTQYF. The chain couples TRBV7-9 to TRBJ2-3; D perhaps matches TRBD1 (6 bases). CDR1 and CDR2 (germline): SEHNR, FQNEAQ (reference sequence). The length of the CDR3 is 14 residues. The germline V and J ends were trimmed by 5 bases and 0 bases, with 9 bases remaining between them. The full variable domain, with the rest looked up from reference TRBV7-9 and TRBJ2-3, is DTGVSQNPRHKITKRGQNVTFRCDPISEHNRLYWYRQTLGQGPEFLTYFQNEAQLEKSRLLSDRFSAERPKGSFSTLEIQRTEQGDSAMYLCASSRTASTDTQYFGPGTRLTVL.

The V and J genes are TRBV7-9 and TRBJ1-3, with 7 nucleotides matching TRBD1. The CDR3 runs 17 residues. The J segment lost 2 bases and the V segment lost 4 bases, leaving 11 bases of the junction unmatched. Germline V gives CDR1 SEHNR, CDR2 FQNEAQ (reference sequence). Here the CDR3 reads CASSSNREGGPGNTIYF. CDR3 in DNA: TGTGCCAGCAGCTCAAATCGAGAAGGGGGCCCTGGAAACACCATATATTTT.

CDR3 region: CAISEKGPYTF. The CDR3 nucleotides read TGTGCCATCAGTGAAAAGGGGCCCTACACCTTC. The chain combines TRBV10-3 with TRBJ1-2; the D gene is possibly TRBD1 (5 bases). V was pared by 3 bases and J by 10 bases, with 9 bases between. The length of the CDR3 is 11 residues. CDR1 and CDR2 (germline): ENHRY, SYGVKD.

V is TRBV27 and J is TRBJ2-7, with 8 bases fitting TRBD2. V shed 6 bases, J shed 2 bases, and the junction held 6 bases outside the gene matches. This CDR3 has 14 amino acids. Per the germline V gene, CDR1 is MNHEY and CDR2 is SMNVEV (reference sequence). The CDR3 reads CASSPTSGPYEQYF. CDR3 bases: TGTGCCAGCAGCCCCACTAGCGGCCCCTACGAGCAGTACTTC.

V and J are TRBV14 and TRBJ2-4, with TRBD1 matching 7 bases. Germline V gives CDR1 SGHDN, CDR2 FVKESK. V lost 1 base, J lost 2 bases, and 5 bases stayed unmatched. The CDR3 length is 16 residues. CDR3 coding DNA: TGTGCCAGCAGCCAAGTGAGGGGGCCGACCAAAAACATTCAGTACTTC. This codes for CASSQVRGPTKNIQYF.

The chain has TRBV14 and TRBJ1-2; the D gene is possibly TRBD1 (5 bases). From germline, CDR1 is SGHDN and CDR2 FVKESK. The CDR3 is made up of 15 amino acids. The V end lost 0 bases, the J end lost 5 bases, and 13 bases lay between the germline ends. The CDR3 sequence is CASSQDFGAAYGYTF. CDR3 nucleotides: TGTGCCAGCAGCCAAGATTTTGGGGCAGCGTATGGCTACACCTTC.

This chain uses TRBV4-3 with TRBJ1-2, with a possible D match to TRBD1 (5 bases). CDR3 length equals 16 residues. V dropped 0 bases and J dropped 0 bases, with 11 bases sitting between them. Germline V gives CDR1 LGHNA, CDR2 YSLEER. CDR3 bases: TGCGCCAGCAGCCAAGATCTACCAGGGACTAACTATGGCTACACCTTC. Translated, it gives CASSQDLPGTNYGYTF.

This CDR3 reads CASTEGGNDYGYTF. The CDR3 DNA reads as TGTGCCAGCACCGAGGGGGGGAATGACTATGGCTACACCTTC. J is TRBJ1-2 and V is TRBV5-6; D is perhaps TRBD1 (6 bases). Germline V gives CDR1 SGHDT, CDR2 YYEEEE. The CDR3 sequence is 14 residues long. V was trimmed by 6 bases and J by 3 bases, leaving 15 bases between them.

The rearrangement joins TRBV6-1 to TRBJ2-3; 8 bases agree with TRBD2. This CDR3 has 16 residues. V lost 0 bases to trimming and J lost 2 bases; unmatched junction nucleotides: 4. The germline gives CDR1 MNHNS, CDR2 SASEGT. This chain's CDR3 is CASSEAGRGATDTQYF. The CDR3 region has the DNA TGTGCCAGCAGTGAAGCAGGGCGGGGGGCCACAGATACGCAGTATTTT.

The rearrangement joins TRBV28 to TRBJ2-5; 11 nucleotides agree with TRBD2. The CDR3 covers 17 residues. V gave up 4 bases and J gave up 0 bases; unmatched junction bases: 7. In germline, CDR1 is MDHEN, CDR2 SYDVKM. The CDR3 sequence: CASSSSTSGVYQETQYF. The CDR3 nucleotides are TGTGCCAGCAGTTCCTCGACTAGCGGGGTGTACCAAGAGACCCAGTACTTC.

The chain carries TRBV7-9 and TRBJ1-5; D might be TRBD1 (5 bases). Germline CDR1 and CDR2: SEHNR and FQNEAQ (reference sequence). CDR3 size: 13 residues. The ends were cut back, 3 bases at V and 5 bases at J, with 8 bases in the middle. In nucleotides, the CDR3 is TGTGCCAGCAGCTTTCCGGGGGATCAGCCCCAGCATTTT. As protein: CASSFPGDQPQHF.

This clone was counted a single time. This chain joins TRBV19 and TRBJ1-2; 10 bases agree with TRBD1. CDR1 and CDR2 from the germline V gene are LNHDA and SQIVND (reference sequence). The V and J ends lost 7 bases and 7 bases, in that order; junction bases with no gene match: 12. This CDR3 region has 15 residues. The CDR3: CASTEVGQGIPGYTF. The CDR3 nucleotides read TGTGCCAGTACAGAGGTGGGACAGGGGATCCCTGGCTACACCTTC.

The rearrangement uses TRBV7-9 and TRBJ1-3; 9 nucleotides line up with TRBD1. CDR1 is SEHNR and CDR2 is FQNEAQ in the germline V gene (reference sequence). After removal of 5 bases from V and 2 bases from J, the junction contained 7 bases not matched to a gene. The CDR3 has 16 amino acids. The CDR3 is CASSGPTGGAGNTIYF. CDR3 nucleotide sequence: TGTGCCAGCAGCGGACCGACAGGGGGGGCTGGAAACACCATATATTTT.

The chain joins TRBV5-8 to TRBJ1-1, with D hard to call. Germline V CDR1 and CDR2: SGHTS, YDEGEE. This CDR3 has 13 amino acids. V shed 0 bases and J shed 11 bases, with 14 bases lying between them. This CDR3 reads CASSLEDFGPAFF. Written as DNA, the CDR3 is TGTGCCAGCAGCTTGGAGGACTTTGGGCCCGCTTTCTTT.

The chain uses TRBV2 and TRBJ1-1; D might be TRBD1 (6 bases). This CDR3 is built from 13 residues. Per the germline V gene, CDR1 is SNHLY and CDR2 is FYNNEI. The V end lost 8 bases, the J end lost 12 bases, and 22 bases lay between the germline ends. CDR3 residues: CASAGTGRVETFF. CDR3 bases: TGTGCCAGCGCCGGTACAGGGAGAGTGGAAACTTTCTTT.

Only one count was recorded for this clone. The genes are TRBV7-9 and TRBJ2-1; D gene uncertain. V dropped 5 bases and J dropped 5 bases, with 16 bases sitting between them. Germline lookup yields CDR1 SEHNR and CDR2 FQNEAQ (reference sequence). The CDR3 runs to 15 residues. In nucleotides, the CDR3 is TGTGCCAGCAGCCTGCCCCGGGTCTTAAACAATGAGCAGTTCTTC. It is translated as CASSLPRVLNNEQFF.